The present entry profiles one T cell receptor beta chain with its context. There is no known antigen for this receptor. Base qualities were left out, and no much larger clone turns up one base away. FACS was used to sort CD4+ or CD8+ cells into naive T cells (CD45RA+) and memory T cells (CD45RO+). T cells for TCR sequencing came from two healthy control subjects. For the mixed lymphocyte reactions, sorted T cell subsets left unstimulated acted as baseline controls. The Qiagen DNeasy Blood & Tissue Kit was used for extraction of genomic DNA. The TCRbeta CDR3 regions were amplified in a multiplexed two-step PCR with Vbeta-specific forward primers and Jbeta-specific reverse primers. Through the immunoSEQ service, the TCRbeta libraries were run on an Illumina instrument for sequencing. In the original analysis: IMGT annotation was used to assign V, D and J genes, and synthetic CDR3 analogues were used to correct the counts for multiplex PCR bias. In the immunoSEQ Analyzer, repertoire clonality was calculated as one minus the normalized Shannon entropy. Whether a clone counted as expanded was decided by Fisher's exact test with Benjamini-Hochberg false discovery rate control and a two-tailed cutoff of P<0.01. TCRdb provides this immuneACCESS table in a form limited to in-frame rearrangements. Some clones are lacking; in checked studies, under half of them reflect an unresolved V gene, and why the rest are absent is not known. V and J calls plus clone size are reproduced from that table; the DNA served to infer D and trimming. This sample gives some 40,000 clones in total; about 93% of them show up just once. Over 0.1% of the sample comes from the top ten.

The data derive from a study of regulatory dendritic cells for organ transplantation (dated by TCRdb to 2017 to 2019). The study in broad terms: The TCRbeta repertoires of sorted naive and memory CD4+ and CD8+ T cells were sequenced before and after allostimulation with regulatory or mature dendritic cells. General findings and caveats noted by the study authors: Sequencing was done in only two subjects, and the authors reported considerable heterogeneity between individuals in the alloreactive memory CD8+ T cell pool. Expansion of memory CD8+ clones was induced by allostimulation in both subjects, but more limited expansion appeared to be induced by regulatory dendritic cells than by mature dendritic cells. Of the resting subsets, the one holding the most alloreactive TCR clonotypes was memory CD8+ T cells. Naive CD4+ and CD8+ T cells showed highly diverse repertoires, whereas memory cells were less diverse and memory CD8+ cells were the most oligoclonal.

The CDR3 runs 14 amino acids, cysteine and phenylalanine included. Only the CDR3 DNA is retained, 42 bases long and in frame from the first base. CDR1 is given as MDHEN and CDR2 as SYDVKM, both from the germline V gene. V and J lose 4 bases and 3 bases, and a span of 11 bases separates them. The rearranged segments are TRBV28 and TRBJ2-3; the D gene cannot be resolved reliably. This sequence was found in a human donor in good health. The specimen sequenced was naive CD8+ T cells from blood. Explained via the paper, the cell subset or site label denotes: CD45RA+ naive T cells. CDR3 sequence: CASSWSSLTDTQYF. The nucleotides are TGTGCCAGCAGTTGGTCGAGCTTGACAGATACGCAGTATTTT. The reference TRBV28 and TRBJ2-3 proteins fill in what lies around the CDR3, so the full variable domain reads DVKVTQSSRYLVKRTGEKVFLECVQDMDHENMFWYRQDPGLGLRLIYFSYDVKMKEKGDIPEGYSVSREKKERFSLILESASTNQTSMYLCASSWSSLTDTQYFGPGTRLTVL.